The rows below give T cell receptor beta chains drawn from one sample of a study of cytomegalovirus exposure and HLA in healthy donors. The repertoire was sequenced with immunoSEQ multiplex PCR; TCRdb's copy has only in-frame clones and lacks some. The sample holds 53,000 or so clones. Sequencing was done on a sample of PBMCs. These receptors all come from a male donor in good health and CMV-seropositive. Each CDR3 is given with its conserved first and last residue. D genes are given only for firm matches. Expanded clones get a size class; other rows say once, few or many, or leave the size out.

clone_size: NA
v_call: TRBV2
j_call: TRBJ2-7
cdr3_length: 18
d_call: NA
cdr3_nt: TGTGCCAGCACCGTCGTATCAAGGCTCCAGGGGGGCTCCTACGAGCAGTACTTC
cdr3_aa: CASTVVSRLQGGSYEQYF

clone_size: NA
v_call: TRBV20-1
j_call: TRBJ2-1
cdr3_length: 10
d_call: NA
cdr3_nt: TGCAGTGCCCGAGAGAATGAGCAGTTCTTC
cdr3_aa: CSARENEQFF

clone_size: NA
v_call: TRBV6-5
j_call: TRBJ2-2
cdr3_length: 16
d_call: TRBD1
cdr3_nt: TGTGCCAGCAGTTATCTGACAGGGGGCAACACCGGGGAGCTGTTTTTT
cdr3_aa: CASSYLTGGNTGELFF

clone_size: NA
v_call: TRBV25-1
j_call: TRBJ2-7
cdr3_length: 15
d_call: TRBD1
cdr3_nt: TGTGCCAGCAGTTGGGACAGGGGCTACCCCTACGAGCAGTACTTC
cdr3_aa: CASSWDRGYPYEQYF

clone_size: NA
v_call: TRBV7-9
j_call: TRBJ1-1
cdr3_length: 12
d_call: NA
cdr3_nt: TGTGCCAGCAGCCCAGTGGTTACTGAAGCTTTCTTT
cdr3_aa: CASSPVVTEAFF

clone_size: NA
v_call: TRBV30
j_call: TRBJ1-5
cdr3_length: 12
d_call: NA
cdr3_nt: TGTGCCTGGGGACAAGGGGCACAGCCCCAGCATTTT
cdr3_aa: CAWGQGAQPQHF

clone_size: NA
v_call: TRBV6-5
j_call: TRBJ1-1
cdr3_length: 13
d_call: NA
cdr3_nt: TGTGCCAGCAGGGAAGGGGCGTCCACTGAAGCTTTCTTT
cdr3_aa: CASREGASTEAFF

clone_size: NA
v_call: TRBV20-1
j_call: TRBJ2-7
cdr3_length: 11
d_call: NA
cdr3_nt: TGCAGTGCTACGAAGGTTGGAGGAACGTACTTC
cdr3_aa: CSATKVGGTYF

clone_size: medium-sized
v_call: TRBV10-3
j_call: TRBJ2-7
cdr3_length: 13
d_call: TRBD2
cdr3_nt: TGTGCCGGAGCGAGGACTAGTTCCTCCGAGCAGTACTTC
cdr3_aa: CAGARTSSSEQYF

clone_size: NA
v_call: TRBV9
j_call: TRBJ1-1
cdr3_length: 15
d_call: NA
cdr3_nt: TGTGCCAGCAGCCCCCCACGGGGGGGGAGCACTGAAGCTTTCTTT
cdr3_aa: CASSPPRGGSTEAFF

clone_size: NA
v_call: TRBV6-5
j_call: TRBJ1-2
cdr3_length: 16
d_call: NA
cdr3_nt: TGTGCCAGCAGTTATATAGGAGCCACCCCCGAAAATGGCTACACCTTC
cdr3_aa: CASSYIGATPENGYTF

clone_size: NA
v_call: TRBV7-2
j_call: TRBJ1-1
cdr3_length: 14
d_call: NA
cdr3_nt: TGTGCCAGCAGCTTAGTCCCTTTGAACACTGAAGCTTTCTTT
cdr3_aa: CASSLVPLNTEAFF

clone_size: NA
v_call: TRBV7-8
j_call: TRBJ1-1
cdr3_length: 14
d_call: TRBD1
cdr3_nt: TGTGCCAGCAGCTCCGGGACAGAGAACACTGAAGCTTTCTTT
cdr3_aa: CASSSGTENTEAFF

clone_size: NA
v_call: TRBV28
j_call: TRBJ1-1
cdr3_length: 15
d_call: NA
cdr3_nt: TGTGCCAGCAGTTTAGGTGGGGGGAGAGGCACTGAAGCTTTCTTT
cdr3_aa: CASSLGGGRGTEAFF

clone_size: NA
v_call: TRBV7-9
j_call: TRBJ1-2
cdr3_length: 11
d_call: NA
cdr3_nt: TGTGCCAGCAGCTTAGTAGGAGTCTACACCTTC
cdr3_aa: CASSLVGVYTF

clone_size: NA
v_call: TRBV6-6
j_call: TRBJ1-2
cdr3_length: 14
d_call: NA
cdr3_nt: TGTGCCAGCAGCCCCCAGGGAACCCTCTATGGCTACACCTTC
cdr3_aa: CASSPQGTLYGYTF

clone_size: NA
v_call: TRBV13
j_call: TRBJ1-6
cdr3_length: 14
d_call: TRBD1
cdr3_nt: TGTGCCAGCAGCTTGGACAGGGGAATATCACCCCTCCACTTT
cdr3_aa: CASSLDRGISPLHF

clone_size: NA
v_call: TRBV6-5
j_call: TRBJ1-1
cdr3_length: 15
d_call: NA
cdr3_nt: TGTGCCAGCAGTTACTCGAGTAACCTGAACACTGAAGCTTTCTTT
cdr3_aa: CASSYSSNLNTEAFF

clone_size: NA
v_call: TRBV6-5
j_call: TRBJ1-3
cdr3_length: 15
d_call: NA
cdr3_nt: TGTGCCAGCAGCCGCGACAGGAACTCTGGAAACACCATATATTTT
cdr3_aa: CASSRDRNSGNTIYF

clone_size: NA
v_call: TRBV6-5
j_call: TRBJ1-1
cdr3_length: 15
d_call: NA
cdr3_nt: TGTGCCAGCAGTTACACCTGGCAGGGGAACACTGAAGCTTTCTTT
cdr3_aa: CASSYTWQGNTEAFF

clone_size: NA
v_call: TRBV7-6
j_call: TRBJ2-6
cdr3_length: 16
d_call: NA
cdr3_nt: TGTGCCAGCAGCAGTCTGACAGTCTCTGGGGCCAACGTCCTGACTTTC
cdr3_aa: CASSSLTVSGANVLTF

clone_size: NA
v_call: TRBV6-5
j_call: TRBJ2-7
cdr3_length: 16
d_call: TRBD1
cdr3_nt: TGTGCCAGCAGTTCGTCGACAGGGCCCCTTTACTACGAGCAGTACTTC
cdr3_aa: CASSSSTGPLYYEQYF

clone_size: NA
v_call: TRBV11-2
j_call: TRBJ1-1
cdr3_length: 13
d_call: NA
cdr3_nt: TGTGCCAGCAGCTTTGGACTTTACACTGAAGCTTTCTTT
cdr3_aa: CASSFGLYTEAFF

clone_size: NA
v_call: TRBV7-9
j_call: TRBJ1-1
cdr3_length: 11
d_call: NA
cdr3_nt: TGTGCCAGCAGCCTAAACACTGAAGCTTTCTTT
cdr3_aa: CASSLNTEAFF

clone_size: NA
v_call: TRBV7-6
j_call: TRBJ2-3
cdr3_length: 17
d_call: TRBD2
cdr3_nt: TGTGCCAGCAGCTTAGGACTAGCGCTCTCGAGCACAGATACGCAGTATTTT
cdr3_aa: CASSLGLALSSTDTQYF

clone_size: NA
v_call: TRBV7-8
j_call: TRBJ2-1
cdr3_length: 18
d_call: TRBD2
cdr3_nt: TGTGCCAGCAGCTTAGGACTAGCGGGGGCCCCGACCTACAATGAGCAGTTCTTC
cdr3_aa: CASSLGLAGAPTYNEQFF

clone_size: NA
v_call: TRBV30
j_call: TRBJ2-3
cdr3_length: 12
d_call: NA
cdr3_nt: TGTGCCTGGAGTGTATATGCAGATACGCAGTATTTT
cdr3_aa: CAWSVYADTQYF

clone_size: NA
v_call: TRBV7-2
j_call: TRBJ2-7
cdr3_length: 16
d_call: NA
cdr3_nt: TGTGCCAGCAGCTTAGCGTCGGGCGGGGCAACCTACGAGCAGTACTTC
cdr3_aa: CASSLASGGATYEQYF

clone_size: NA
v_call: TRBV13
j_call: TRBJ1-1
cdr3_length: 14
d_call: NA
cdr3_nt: TGTGCCAGCAGCTTGGACAGAGACGACACTGAAGCTTTCTTT
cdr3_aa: CASSLDRDDTEAFF

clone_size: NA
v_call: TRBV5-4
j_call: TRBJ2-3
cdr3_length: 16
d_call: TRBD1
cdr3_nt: TGTGCCAGCAGCGGGCCGGGACAGGGGATCACAGATACGCAGTATTTT
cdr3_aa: CASSGPGQGITDTQYF

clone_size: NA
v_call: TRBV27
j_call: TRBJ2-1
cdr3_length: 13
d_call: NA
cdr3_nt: TGTGCCAGCAGTTTAACTATCGGGACAGAGCAGTTCTTC
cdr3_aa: CASSLTIGTEQFF

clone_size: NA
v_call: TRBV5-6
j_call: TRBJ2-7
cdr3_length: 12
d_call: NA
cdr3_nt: TGTGCCAGCAGCTTGGACGCGTACGAGCAGTACTTC
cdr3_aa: CASSLDAYEQYF

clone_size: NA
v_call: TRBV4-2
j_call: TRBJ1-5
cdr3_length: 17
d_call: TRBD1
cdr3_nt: TGTGCCAGCAGCCAAGGGGTCCGACAGGGGGCTGACCAGCCCCAGCATTTT
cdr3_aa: CASSQGVRQGADQPQHF

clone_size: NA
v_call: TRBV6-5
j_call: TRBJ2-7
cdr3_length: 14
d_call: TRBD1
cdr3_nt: TGTGCCAGCAGCCAGGACAGGGCCTCCTACGAGCAGTACTTC
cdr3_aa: CASSQDRASYEQYF

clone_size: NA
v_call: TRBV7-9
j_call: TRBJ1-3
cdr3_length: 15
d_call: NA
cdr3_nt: TGTGCCAGCAGCTCTCCTACCTCCTCTGGAAACACCATATATTTT
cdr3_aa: CASSSPTSSGNTIYF

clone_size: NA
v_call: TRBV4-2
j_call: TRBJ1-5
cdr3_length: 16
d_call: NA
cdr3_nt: TGTGCCAGCAGCCAAGATGGGCAGGAGAGGGATCAGCCCCAGCATTTT
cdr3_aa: CASSQDGQERDQPQHF

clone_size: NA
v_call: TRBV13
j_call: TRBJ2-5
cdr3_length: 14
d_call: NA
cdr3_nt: TGTGCCAGCAGCCCAGGGTTGGGTTTAAAGACCCAGTACTTC
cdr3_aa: CASSPGLGLKTQYF